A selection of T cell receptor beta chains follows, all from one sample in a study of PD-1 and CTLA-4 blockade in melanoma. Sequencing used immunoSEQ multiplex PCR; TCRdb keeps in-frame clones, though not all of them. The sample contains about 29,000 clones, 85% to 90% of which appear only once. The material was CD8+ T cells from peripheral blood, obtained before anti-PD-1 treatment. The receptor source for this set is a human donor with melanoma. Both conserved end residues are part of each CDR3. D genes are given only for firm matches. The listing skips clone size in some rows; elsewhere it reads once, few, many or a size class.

cdr3_nt: TGTGCCAGCAGCCAAGAGCAGACAGGGGTATCTGGGGCCAACGTCCTGACTTTC; cdr3_aa: CASSQEQTGVSGANVLTF; v_call: TRBV4-2; j_call: TRBJ2-6; clone_size: once; d_call: TRBD1
cdr3_nt: TGTGCCAGCAGACAGACTGGGGCCAACGTCCTGACTTTC; cdr3_aa: CASRQTGANVLTF; v_call: TRBV27; j_call: TRBJ2-6; clone_size: NA; d_call: NA
cdr3_nt: TGTGCCACCGAGGGACTGCCGCAGACAGGGCAGTTCTTC; cdr3_aa: CATEGLPQTGQFF; v_call: TRBV6-6; j_call: TRBJ2-1; clone_size: NA; d_call: NA
cdr3_nt: TGTGCCTGGAGTGTACAGATATACGACGAGCAGTACTTC; cdr3_aa: CAWSVQIYDEQYF; v_call: TRBV30; j_call: TRBJ2-7; clone_size: NA; d_call: NA
cdr3_nt: TGTGCCAGCAGCCCACCAGGACAGGGAGGCTACGAGCAGTACTTC; cdr3_aa: CASSPPGQGGYEQYF; v_call: TRBV6-5; j_call: TRBJ2-7; clone_size: NA; d_call: TRBD1
cdr3_nt: TGCGCCAGCAGTGAGGAGCGCACCTACGAGCAGTACTTC; cdr3_aa: CASSEERTYEQYF; v_call: TRBV10-2; j_call: TRBJ2-7; clone_size: NA; d_call: NA
cdr3_nt: TGTGCCAGCAGCTTACAGGGGAGCTCCTACAATGAGCAGTTCTTC; cdr3_aa: CASSLQGSSYNEQFF; v_call: TRBV7-9; j_call: TRBJ2-1; clone_size: NA; d_call: NA
cdr3_nt: TGTGCCAGCAGCGTGACCGTTAATCAGCCCCAGCATTTT; cdr3_aa: CASSVTVNQPQHF; v_call: TRBV9; j_call: TRBJ1-5; clone_size: NA; d_call: NA
cdr3_nt: TGTGCCAGTAGCGTTACAGGGCTGACAACTAATGAAAAACTGTTTTTT; cdr3_aa: CASSVTGLTTNEKLFF; v_call: TRBV19; j_call: TRBJ1-4; clone_size: NA; d_call: NA
cdr3_nt: TGTGCCAGCAGCCAAGATTTGACAGACCCCGGTGAAGGCTACACCTTC; cdr3_aa: CASSQDLTDPGEGYTF; v_call: TRBV3-1/TRBV3-2; j_call: TRBJ1-2; clone_size: NA; d_call: NA
cdr3_nt: TGTGCCAGCTCACCATTCGAAAGCAATCAGCCCCAGCATTTT; cdr3_aa: CASSPFESNQPQHF; v_call: TRBV18; j_call: TRBJ1-5; clone_size: NA; d_call: NA
cdr3_nt: TGTGCCAGCAGCCCAGAAGGGACGGCTTACAATGAGCAGTTCTTC; cdr3_aa: CASSPEGTAYNEQFF; v_call: TRBV14; j_call: TRBJ2-1; clone_size: NA; d_call: NA
cdr3_nt: TGTGCCTGGAGTCTTTCGGGTCTCTCCTACGAGCAGTACTTC; cdr3_aa: CAWSLSGLSYEQYF; v_call: TRBV30; j_call: TRBJ2-7; clone_size: NA; d_call: NA
cdr3_nt: TGTGCCAGCAGTTTAGACAGGGGGGTTCAGCCCCAGCATTTT; cdr3_aa: CASSLDRGVQPQHF; v_call: TRBV27; j_call: TRBJ1-5; clone_size: once; d_call: TRBD1
cdr3_nt: TGTGCCAGCACTCGGGGGTCCTACGAGCAGTACTTC; cdr3_aa: CASTRGSYEQYF; v_call: TRBV7-9; j_call: TRBJ2-7; clone_size: NA; d_call: NA
cdr3_nt: TGTGCCTGGAGAGTGGGGGGGGACTTGAACACTGAAGCTTTCTTT; cdr3_aa: CAWRVGGDLNTEAFF; v_call: TRBV30; j_call: TRBJ1-1; clone_size: NA; d_call: NA
cdr3_nt: TGTGCCAGCAGTGAGACTATTCTCGAGCAGTACTTC; cdr3_aa: CASSETILEQYF; v_call: TRBV2; j_call: TRBJ2-7; clone_size: few; d_call: NA
cdr3_nt: TGTGCCAGCAGTTTAAAGCGGGGGTCGGCCTATGGCTACACCTTC; cdr3_aa: CASSLKRGSAYGYTF; v_call: TRBV28; j_call: TRBJ1-2; clone_size: NA; d_call: NA
cdr3_nt: TGTGCCAGCAGCCAAGTTAACAATTCACCCCTCCACTTT; cdr3_aa: CASSQVNNSPLHF; v_call: TRBV3-1/TRBV3-2; j_call: TRBJ1-6; clone_size: NA; d_call: NA
cdr3_nt: TGCGCCAGCAGCCAAGAATTCGTCCCCGGGGAGCTGTTTTTT; cdr3_aa: CASSQEFVPGELFF; v_call: TRBV4-1; j_call: TRBJ2-2; clone_size: NA; d_call: NA
cdr3_nt: TGTGCCAGCACTCAAGGGACTAGCGGGATTAATGAGCAGTTCTTC; cdr3_aa: CASTQGTSGINEQFF; v_call: TRBV5-4; j_call: TRBJ2-1; clone_size: NA; d_call: TRBD2
cdr3_nt: TGTGCCTGGAGTGGCGCAGACTATGGCTACACCTTC; cdr3_aa: CAWSGADYGYTF; v_call: TRBV30; j_call: TRBJ1-2; clone_size: NA; d_call: NA
cdr3_nt: TGTGCCAGCAGTTTCGGGGGCGGAAACAATCAGCCCCAGCATTTT; cdr3_aa: CASSFGGGNNQPQHF; v_call: TRBV28; j_call: TRBJ1-5; clone_size: NA; d_call: NA
cdr3_nt: TGTGCCAGCAGTGAAGGGACAGGGACTCAAGAGACCCAGTACTTC; cdr3_aa: CASSEGTGTQETQYF; v_call: TRBV6-4; j_call: TRBJ2-5; clone_size: once; d_call: TRBD1
cdr3_nt: TGTGCCAGCAGCTTACTAGCGGGCCTCTACGAGCAGTACTTC; cdr3_aa: CASSLLAGLYEQYF; v_call: TRBV7-2; j_call: TRBJ2-7; clone_size: NA; d_call: TRBD2
cdr3_nt: TGCAGCTTAGGAGGAATGGCGGGGCCAGCCAATGAGCAGTTCTTC; cdr3_aa: CSLGGMAGPANEQFF; v_call: TRBV29-1; j_call: TRBJ2-1; clone_size: NA; d_call: NA
cdr3_nt: TGTGCCAGCAGTTACTCGGGGGGGCGCAATGAGCAGTTCTTC; cdr3_aa: CASSYSGGRNEQFF; v_call: TRBV6-5; j_call: TRBJ2-1; clone_size: NA; d_call: NA
cdr3_nt: TGTGCCAGCAGCCCTTCGTCCGGGGCCGTCCACGAGCAGTACTTC; cdr3_aa: CASSPSSGAVHEQYF; v_call: TRBV7-9; j_call: TRBJ2-7; clone_size: NA; d_call: NA
cdr3_nt: TGTGCCAGCAGCTTGGTGAGTGGTTACACTGAAGCTTTCTTT; cdr3_aa: CASSLVSGYTEAFF; v_call: TRBV5-6; j_call: TRBJ1-1; clone_size: NA; d_call: NA
cdr3_nt: TGTGCCTGGAGTGTGATCGGGGTCAGTCAGCCCCAGCATTTT; cdr3_aa: CAWSVIGVSQPQHF; v_call: TRBV30; j_call: TRBJ1-5; clone_size: NA; d_call: NA
cdr3_nt: TGTGCCAGCAGCCCCCTCTCCTCTGGAAACACCATATATTTT; cdr3_aa: CASSPLSSGNTIYF; v_call: TRBV4-2; j_call: TRBJ1-3; clone_size: NA; d_call: NA
cdr3_nt: TGTGCCACAGGAGGGGCATACACCACTGAAGCTTTCTTT; cdr3_aa: CATGGAYTTEAFF; v_call: TRBV10-3; j_call: TRBJ1-1; clone_size: NA; d_call: NA
cdr3_nt: TGTGCCAGCAGCTCTTTAATGGACAGGGAGGTGTACGAGCAGTACTTC; cdr3_aa: CASSSLMDREVYEQYF; v_call: TRBV5-4; j_call: TRBJ2-7; clone_size: few; d_call: TRBD1
cdr3_nt: TGCGCCAGCAGCTTGGGGGCAACTAATGAAAAACTGTTTTTT; cdr3_aa: CASSLGATNEKLFF; v_call: TRBV5-1; j_call: TRBJ1-4; clone_size: NA; d_call: NA
cdr3_nt: TGTGCCAGCAGCTCCCTCGACTCTAGCACAGATACGCAGTATTTT; cdr3_aa: CASSSLDSSTDTQYF; v_call: TRBV28; j_call: TRBJ2-3; clone_size: NA; d_call: NA
cdr3_nt: TGTGCTAGTGGTTTGGGGAATCAGCCCCAGCATTTT; cdr3_aa: CASGLGNQPQHF; v_call: TRBV12-5; j_call: TRBJ1-5; clone_size: once; d_call: NA
cdr3_nt: TGTGCCAGCAGCCCGTCTAGAAAAGGCAATGAGCAGTTCTTC; cdr3_aa: CASSPSRKGNEQFF; v_call: TRBV3-1/TRBV3-2; j_call: TRBJ2-1; clone_size: NA; d_call: NA
cdr3_nt: TGTGCCAGCAGCTTAACTTCAGTTTTGAACACTGAAGCTTTCTTT; cdr3_aa: CASSLTSVLNTEAFF; v_call: TRBV7-9; j_call: TRBJ1-1; clone_size: once; d_call: NA
cdr3_nt: TGTGCCACCAGCAGAGATCTCTCGGGGCTTCGGACCTATGGCTACACCTTC; cdr3_aa: CATSRDLSGLRTYGYTF; v_call: TRBV15; j_call: TRBJ1-2; clone_size: few; d_call: NA
cdr3_nt: TGTGCCAGCAGTGACTCTGGGGCCGGGGAGCTGTTTTTT; cdr3_aa: CASSDSGAGELFF; v_call: TRBV6-4; j_call: TRBJ2-2; clone_size: NA; d_call: NA
cdr3_nt: TGTGCCAGCAGCCAAGGAGCCCGGGAGCCCGGACTACCCCGAGCGACCCCCGGGGAGCTGTTTTTT; cdr3_aa: CASSQGAREPGLPRATPGELFF; v_call: TRBV3-1/TRBV3-2; j_call: TRBJ2-2; clone_size: once; d_call: NA
cdr3_nt: TGTGCCACCAGCCCGGAGGGGAATCAGCCCCAGCATTTT; cdr3_aa: CATSPEGNQPQHF; v_call: TRBV15; j_call: TRBJ1-5; clone_size: NA; d_call: NA
cdr3_nt: TGTGCCAGTGGTCCGGGCTCGGATTACGAGCAGTACTTC; cdr3_aa: CASGPGSDYEQYF; v_call: TRBV5-4; j_call: TRBJ2-7; clone_size: NA; d_call: NA
cdr3_nt: TGTGCCTGGAGCATGGGACAGATTAGCAATCAGCCCCAGCATTTT; cdr3_aa: CAWSMGQISNQPQHF; v_call: TRBV30; j_call: TRBJ1-5; clone_size: NA; d_call: TRBD1
cdr3_nt: TGTGCCAGCAGCCCAAGGGACATGGGCAATCAGCCCCAGCATTTT; cdr3_aa: CASSPRDMGNQPQHF; v_call: TRBV7-9; j_call: TRBJ1-5; clone_size: once; d_call: NA
cdr3_nt: TGTGCCAGCAGCCTGGGGGGGGGCTTGGTTGAAGCTTTCTTT; cdr3_aa: CASSLGGGLVEAFF; v_call: TRBV27; j_call: TRBJ1-1; clone_size: NA; d_call: NA
cdr3_nt: TGTGCCAGCAGGCGGGGAGGGACAGGAAAAGTTAGCTCTGGAAACACCATATATTTT; cdr3_aa: CASRRGGTGKVSSGNTIYF; v_call: TRBV28; j_call: TRBJ1-3; clone_size: NA; d_call: TRBD1
cdr3_nt: TGTGCCAGCAGCGCTGGGACAGGGGAAGTACTGCCCCAGCATTTT; cdr3_aa: CASSAGTGEVLPQHF; v_call: TRBV6-5; j_call: TRBJ1-5; clone_size: NA; d_call: TRBD1
cdr3_nt: TGCAGTGGAGGAAACACCATATATTTT; cdr3_aa: CSGGNTIYF; v_call: TRBV20-1; j_call: TRBJ1-3; clone_size: NA; d_call: NA
cdr3_nt: TGTGCCAGTGGTCTTGAGGGGTCGAATTCACCCCTCCACTTT; cdr3_aa: CASGLEGSNSPLHF; v_call: TRBV19; j_call: TRBJ1-6; clone_size: NA; d_call: NA
cdr3_nt: TGTGCCAGCAGCTTGGAGGACAATGAGCAGTTCTTC; cdr3_aa: CASSLEDNEQFF; v_call: TRBV7-3; j_call: TRBJ2-1; clone_size: NA; d_call: NA
cdr3_nt: TGTGCCAGCAGGCCCGGGACTGACTATTCACCCCTCCACTTT; cdr3_aa: CASRPGTDYSPLHF; v_call: TRBV6-5; j_call: TRBJ1-6; clone_size: NA; d_call: NA